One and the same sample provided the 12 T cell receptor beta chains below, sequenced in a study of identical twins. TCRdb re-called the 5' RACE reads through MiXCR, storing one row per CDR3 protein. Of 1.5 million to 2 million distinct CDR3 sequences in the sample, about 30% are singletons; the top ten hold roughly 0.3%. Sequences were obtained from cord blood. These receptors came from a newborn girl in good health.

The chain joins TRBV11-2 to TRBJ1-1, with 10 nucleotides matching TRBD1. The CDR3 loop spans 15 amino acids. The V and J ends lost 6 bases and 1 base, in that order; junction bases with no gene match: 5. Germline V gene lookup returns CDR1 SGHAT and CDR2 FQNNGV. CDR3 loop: CASSHDRGRNTEAFF. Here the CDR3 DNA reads TGTGCCAGCAGTCATGACAGGGGGCGGAACACTGAAGCTTTCTTT. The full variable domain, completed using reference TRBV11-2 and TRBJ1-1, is EAGVAQSPRYKIIEKRQSVAFWCNPISGHATLYWYQQILGQGPKLLIQFQNNGVVDDSQLPKDRFSAERLKGVDSTLKIQPAKLEDSAVYLCASSHDRGRNTEAFFGQGTRLTVV.

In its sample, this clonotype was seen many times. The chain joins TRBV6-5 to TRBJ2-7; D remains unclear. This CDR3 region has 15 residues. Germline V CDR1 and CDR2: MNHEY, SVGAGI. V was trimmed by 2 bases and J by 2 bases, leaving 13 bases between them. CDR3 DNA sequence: TGTGCCAGCAGTTACGTTTCAGGTCTAACCTACGAGCAGTACTTC. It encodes CASSYVSGLTYEQYF.

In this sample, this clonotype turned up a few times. The CDR3 region is CASRGPGLAANEQFF. CDR3 DNA sequence: TGTGCCAGCAGAGGCCCGGGACTAGCAGCGAATGAGCAGTTCTTC. The V gene is TRBV6-6, the J gene TRBJ2-1; 9 bases line up with TRBD2. Germline-derived CDR1 and CDR2 are MNHNY and SVGAGI (reference sequence). The CDR3 loop spans 15 amino acids. V lost 6 bases to trimming and J lost 7 bases; unmatched junction nucleotides: 10.

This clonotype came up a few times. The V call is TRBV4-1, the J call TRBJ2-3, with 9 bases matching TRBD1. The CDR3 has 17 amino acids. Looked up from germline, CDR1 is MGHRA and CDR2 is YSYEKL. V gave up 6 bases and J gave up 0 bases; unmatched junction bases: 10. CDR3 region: CASRRLPGTGSTDTQYF. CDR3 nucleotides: TGCGCCAGCAGGCGTCTTCCCGGGACAGGGAGCACAGATACGCAGTATTTT.

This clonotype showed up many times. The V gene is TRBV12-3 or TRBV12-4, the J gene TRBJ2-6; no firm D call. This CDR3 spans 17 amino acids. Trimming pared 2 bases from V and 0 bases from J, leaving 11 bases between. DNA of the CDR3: TGTGCCAGCAGTTTATTGATACAGAGCTCTGGGGCCAACGTCCTGACTTTC. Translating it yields CASSLLIQSSGANVLTF.

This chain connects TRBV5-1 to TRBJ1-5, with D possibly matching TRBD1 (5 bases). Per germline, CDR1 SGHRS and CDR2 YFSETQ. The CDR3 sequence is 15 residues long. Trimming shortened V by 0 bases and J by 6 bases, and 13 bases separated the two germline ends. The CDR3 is CASSLAAGLGQPQHF. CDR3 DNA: TGCGCCAGCAGCTTGGCGGCAGGGTTGGGTCAGCCCCAGCATTTT.

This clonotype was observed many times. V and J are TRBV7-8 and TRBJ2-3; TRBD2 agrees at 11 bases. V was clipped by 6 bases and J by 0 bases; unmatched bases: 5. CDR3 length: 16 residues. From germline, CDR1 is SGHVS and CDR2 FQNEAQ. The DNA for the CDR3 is TGTGCCAGCAGTCCCTGGACTAGCGGGAGCACAGATACGCAGTATTTT. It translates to CASSPWTSGSTDTQYF. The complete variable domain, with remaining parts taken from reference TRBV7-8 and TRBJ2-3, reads GAGVSQSPRYKVAKRGQDVALRCDPISGHVSLFWYQQALGQGPEFLTYFQNEAQLDKSGLPSDRFFAERPEGSVSTLKIQRTQQEDSAVYLCASSPWTSGSTDTQYFGPGTRLTVL.

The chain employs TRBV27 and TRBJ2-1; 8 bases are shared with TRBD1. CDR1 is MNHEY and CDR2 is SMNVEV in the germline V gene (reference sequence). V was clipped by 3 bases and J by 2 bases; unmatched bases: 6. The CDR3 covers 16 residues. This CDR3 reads CASSLADRGAYNEQFF. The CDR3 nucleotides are TGTGCCAGCAGTTTGGCCGACAGGGGAGCCTACAATGAGCAGTTCTTC.

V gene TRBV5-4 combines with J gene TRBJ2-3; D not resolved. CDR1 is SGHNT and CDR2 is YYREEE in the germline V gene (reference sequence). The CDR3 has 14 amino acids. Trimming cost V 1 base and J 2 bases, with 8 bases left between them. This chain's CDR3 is CASSLYRITDTQYF. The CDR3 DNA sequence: TGTGCCAGCAGCTTGTATCGGATCACAGATACGCAGTATTTT.

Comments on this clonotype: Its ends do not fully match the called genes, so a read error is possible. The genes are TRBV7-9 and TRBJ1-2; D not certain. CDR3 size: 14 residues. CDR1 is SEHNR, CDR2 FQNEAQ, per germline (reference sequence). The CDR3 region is CASSLMQLNYGCTF. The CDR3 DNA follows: TGTGCCAGCAGCTTAATGCAGCTTAACTATGGCTGCACCTTC.

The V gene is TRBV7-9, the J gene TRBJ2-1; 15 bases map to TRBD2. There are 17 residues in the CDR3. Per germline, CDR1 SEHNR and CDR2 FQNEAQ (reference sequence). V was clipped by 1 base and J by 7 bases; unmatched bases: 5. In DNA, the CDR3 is TGTGCCAGCAGCTTAGGGTTGGGACTAGCGGGAGGAAATGAGCAGTTCTTC. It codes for CASSLGLGLAGGNEQFF.

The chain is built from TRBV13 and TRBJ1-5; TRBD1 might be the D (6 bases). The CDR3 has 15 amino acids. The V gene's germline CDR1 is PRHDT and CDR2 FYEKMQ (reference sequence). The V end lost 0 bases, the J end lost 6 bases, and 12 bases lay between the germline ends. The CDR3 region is CASSLGYRGGQPQHF. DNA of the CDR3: TGTGCCAGCAGCTTAGGCTATAGGGGGGGTCAGCCCCAGCATTTT.